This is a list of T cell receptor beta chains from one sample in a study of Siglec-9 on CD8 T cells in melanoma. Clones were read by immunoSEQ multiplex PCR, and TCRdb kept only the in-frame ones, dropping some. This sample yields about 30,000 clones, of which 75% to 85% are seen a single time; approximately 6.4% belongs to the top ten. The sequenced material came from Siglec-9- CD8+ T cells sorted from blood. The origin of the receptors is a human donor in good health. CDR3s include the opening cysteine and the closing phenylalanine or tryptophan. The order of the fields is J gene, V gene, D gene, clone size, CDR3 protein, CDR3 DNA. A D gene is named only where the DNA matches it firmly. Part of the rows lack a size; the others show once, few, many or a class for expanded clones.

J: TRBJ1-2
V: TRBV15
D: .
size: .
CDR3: CATSITNYGYTF
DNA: TGTGCCACCAGTATTACTAACTATGGCTACACCTTC

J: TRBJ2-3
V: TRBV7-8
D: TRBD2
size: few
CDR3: CASSSTSGRDDTQYF
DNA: TGTGCCAGCAGCTCTACGAGCGGGAGGGATGATACGCAGTATTTT

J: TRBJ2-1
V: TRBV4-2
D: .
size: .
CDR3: CASSQDGPSLQTYNEQFF
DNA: TGTGCCAGCAGCCAAGATGGGCCTAGCCTCCAAACCTACAATGAGCAGTTCTTC

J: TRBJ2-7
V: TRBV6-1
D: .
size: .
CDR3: CASSDRWDGAYEQYF
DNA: TGTGCCAGCAGTGATAGGTGGGATGGGGCCTACGAGCAGTACTTC

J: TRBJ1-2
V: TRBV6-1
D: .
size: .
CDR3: CASSEGWQSVRLAVEHSGTF
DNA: TGTGCCAGCAGTGAAGGGTGGCAGAGCGTAAGATTGGCGGTTGAACATTCCGGGACCTTC

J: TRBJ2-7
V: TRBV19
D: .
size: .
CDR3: CASSMSFRVHEQYF
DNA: TGTGCCAGTAGTATGTCGTTCAGGGTCCACGAGCAGTACTTC

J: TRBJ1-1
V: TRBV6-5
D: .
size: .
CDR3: CASSYSRINTEAFF
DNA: TGTGCCAGCAGTTATAGTCGGATAAACACTGAAGCTTTCTTT

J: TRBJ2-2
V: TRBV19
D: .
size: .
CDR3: CASSQGPWELFF
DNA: TGTGCCAGTAGTCAGGGGCCGTGGGAGCTGTTTTTT

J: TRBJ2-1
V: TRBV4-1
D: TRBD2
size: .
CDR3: CASSQAPAGDEQFF
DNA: TGCGCCAGCAGCCAAGCCCCAGCGGGAGACGAGCAGTTCTTC

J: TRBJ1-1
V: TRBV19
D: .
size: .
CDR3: CASSQGTEAFF
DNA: TGTGCCAGTAGTCAGGGGACTGAAGCTTTCTTT

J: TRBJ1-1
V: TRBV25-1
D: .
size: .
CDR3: CASSDKPRRGGTEAFF
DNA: TGTGCCAGCAGTGATAAGCCCCGGCGCGGGGGCACTGAAGCTTTCTTT

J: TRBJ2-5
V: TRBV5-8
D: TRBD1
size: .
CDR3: CAGLDRGLSETQYF
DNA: TGTGCCGGTCTGGACAGGGGGCTTTCAGAGACCCAGTACTTC

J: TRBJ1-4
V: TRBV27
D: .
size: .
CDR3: CASPSYGLNEKLFF
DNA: TGTGCCAGCCCCTCGTACGGGCTTAATGAAAAACTGTTTTTT

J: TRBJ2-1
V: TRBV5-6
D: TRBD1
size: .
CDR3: CASSAWTGDNEQFF
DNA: TGTGCCAGCAGCGCGTGGACAGGGGACAATGAGCAGTTCTTC

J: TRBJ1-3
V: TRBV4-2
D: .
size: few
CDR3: CASSLPTGHLTGNTIYF
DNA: TGTGCCAGCAGCTTACCAACAGGGCATCTGACTGGAAACACCATATATTTT

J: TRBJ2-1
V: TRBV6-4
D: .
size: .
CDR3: CASSDYGSYNEQFF
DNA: TGTGCCAGCAGTGACTACGGGTCCTACAATGAGCAGTTCTTC

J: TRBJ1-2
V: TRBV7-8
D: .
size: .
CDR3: CASSLELPGYGYTF
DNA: TGTGCCAGCAGCTTAGAATTGCCGGGCTATGGCTACACCTTC